Below are 13 T cell receptor beta chains sequenced from a single sample in a study of human T cells and chemical hapten exposure. Time point meaning: patch test 1, 2 weeks after DPC sensitization. Sample treatment: therapeutic diphenylcyclopropenone sensitization with weekly scalp DPC. MiXCR was run by TCRdb on the RACE reads, yielding one entry per CDR3 protein. The sample shows 75,000 to 100,000 distinct CDR3 sequences, roughly 12% of them seen only once. The source material was whole blood, sampled in connection with sensitization to the hapten diphenylcyclopropenone (DPC). The receptor set was obtained from a middle-aged woman with alopecia areata. Some clones in this sample may be carry-over from other donors' samples.

This clonotype was recorded a few times. The chain employs TRBV9 and TRBJ2-5, with 10 bases lining up with TRBD2. J gave up 3 bases and V 2 bases, and 10 bases lay outside the gene matches. The CDR3 spans 17 residues. CDR1 SGDLS and CDR2 YYNGEE come from the germline V gene. This CDR3 reads CASSVDRALAGEETQYF. The CDR3 region has the DNA TGTGCCAGCAGCGTCGACAGGGCCCTAGCGGGAGAAGAGACCCAGTACTTC.

This clonotype was detected many times. The rearrangement links TRBV18 to TRBJ1-1, with D possibly TRBD1 on 6 matching bases. The CDR3 runs to 16 residues. The germline V and J ends were trimmed by 2 bases and 3 bases, with 16 bases remaining between them. The V gene's germline CDR1 is KGHSH and CDR2 LQKENI. The CDR3, as DNA: TGTGCCAGCTCACCATTTGCGGGGGCGCAGGACACTGAAGCTTTCTTT. This encodes CASSPFAGAQDTEAFF.

This clonotype was observed at least ten times. This sequence joins TRBV9 and TRBJ2-5; 12 nucleotides line up with TRBD2. The CDR3 consists of 16 residues. CDR1 SGDLS and CDR2 YYNGEE come from the germline V gene. Trimming took 3 bases from V and 4 from J; bases not matched to a gene: 7. For the CDR3, the DNA is TGTGCCAGCAGCGCCCGACCGGGACTAGCGGGAGAGACCCAGTACTTC. Translating gives CASSARPGLAGETQYF. Full variable domain (missing parts from reference TRBV9 and TRBJ2-5): DSGVTQTPKHLITATGQRVTLRCSPRSGDLSVYWYQQSLDQGLQFLIQYYNGEERAKGNILERFSAQQFPDLHSELNLSSLELGDSALYFCASSARPGLAGETQYFGPGTRLLVL.

This clonotype was seen ten or more times. V and J are TRBV9 and TRBJ2-2, with 7 bases aligning to TRBD1. CDR3 length: 12 residues. Germline V gene data show CDR1 as SGDLS and CDR2 as YYNGEE. With V trimmed by 7 bases and J by 5 bases, 2 bases remained unmatched. CDR3 loop: CASGDSTGELFF. The CDR3 DNA is TGTGCCAGCGGGGACAGTACCGGGGAGCTGTTTTTT.

This clonotype turned up a few times. The rearrangement joins TRBV20-1 to TRBJ2-2; 7 bases are shared with TRBD1. V lost 0 bases and J lost 7; bases outside the gene matches: 2. Germline CDR1 reads DFQATT; CDR2 reads SNEGSKA (reference sequence). The CDR3 extends over 13 amino acids. The CDR3 bases are TGCAGTGCTAGAGAGGCAGGGGGCGGGGAGCTGTTTTTT. Translation: CSAREAGGGELFF.

This clonotype showed up just a few times. V gene TRBV7-3 combines with J gene TRBJ2-5, with TRBD2 matching over 14 bases. The ends lost 6 bases at V and 4 bases at J; junction bases unmatched: 7. The CDR3 totals 16 residues. Per germline, CDR1 SGHTA and CDR2 FQGTGA. The CDR3 sequence: CASRASGTSGRETQYF. The CDR3 DNA sequence: TGTGCCAGCAGAGCAAGCGGGACTAGCGGGAGAGAGACCCAGTACTTC.

The CDR3 spells CASSVGAGGLTDTQYF. As DNA, the CDR3 is TGTGCCAGTTCCGTCGGAGCGGGGGGACTCACAGATACGCAGTATTTT. The chain links TRBV2 to TRBJ2-3; the match to TRBD2 covers 9 bases. CDR1 and CDR2 from the germline V gene are SNHLY and FYNNEI. This CDR3 comprises 16 residues. J lost 2 bases, V lost 9 bases, and 12 bases had no gene match.

In this sample, this clonotype is medium-sized (0.01 to 0.1%). As DNA, the CDR3 is TGTGCCAGCAGCTCGGAGGGAGAGACCCAGTACTTC. Protein product: CASSSEGETQYF. The chain is built from TRBV7-9 and TRBJ2-5; D is perhaps TRBD2 (6 bases). The germline V and J ends were trimmed by 4 bases and 4 bases, with 7 bases remaining between them. CDR1 and CDR2 from the germline V gene are SEHNR and FQNEAQ (reference sequence). CDR3 length: 12 amino acids. The variable domain in full, completed from reference TRBV7-9 and TRBJ2-5, reads DTGVSQNPRHKITKRGQNVTFRCDPISEHNRLYWYRQTLGQGPEFLTYFQNEAQLEKSRLLSDRFSAERPKGSFSTLEIQRTEQGDSAMYLCASSSEGETQYFGPGTRLLVL.

This clonotype turned up a few times. This chain uses TRBV5-1 with TRBJ1-1, with D possibly matching TRBD1 (5 bases). The ends were cut back, 4 bases at V and 3 bases at J, with 10 bases in the middle. The CDR3 sequence is 13 residues long. In germline, CDR1 is SGHRS, CDR2 YFSETQ. CDR3 coding DNA: TGCGCCAGCAGCCAGGGCCGATACACTGAAGCTTTCTTT. Its translation: CASSQGRYTEAFF.

V gene TRBV3-1 combines with J gene TRBJ2-7, with D unresolved. The CDR3 has 13 amino acids. V lost 0 bases and J lost 6, with 9 bases in between. Germline values: CDR1 LGHDT, CDR2 YNNKEL (reference sequence). In nucleotides, the CDR3 is TGTGCCAGCAGCCAAGACTGGGCCTTCGAGCAGTACTTC. Amino acids: CASSQDWAFEQYF.

This clonotype was recorded a few times. The rearrangement links TRBV20-1 to TRBJ2-1; TRBD2 matches at 9 bases. The CDR3 has 14 residues. V lost 3 bases and J lost 6; bases outside the gene matches: 6. CDR1 and CDR2 (germline): DFQATT, SNEGSKA (reference sequence). The CDR3 sequence: CSASRLAGPNEQFF. The CDR3 nucleotides read TGCAGTGCTAGTAGGCTAGCGGGACCCAATGAGCAGTTCTTC.

The sample holds a few counts of this clonotype. This chain joins TRBV11-2 and TRBJ2-3; 14 bases fit TRBD2. With 5 bases clipped from V and 5 bases from J, the junction kept 6 bases outside the gene matches. CDR3 length equals 16 residues. Germline V gene sequence: CDR1 SGHAT, CDR2 FQNNGV. This CDR3 reads CASSAGLAGVLDTQYF. The CDR3 DNA reads TGTGCCAGCAGCGCGGGACTAGCGGGAGTTTTAGATACGCAGTATTTT.

In this sample, this clonotype turned up a few times. The V gene is TRBV12-2, the J gene TRBJ1-1; the D call of TRBD1 is as the table states it, not checked on the DNA. TRBV12-2 is labeled a pseudogene. There are 20 residues in the CDR3. CDR3 bases: TGTGCAAGTCGCTATCTACCGGGACAGGGGGCGATAGCCCTGAACACTGAAGCTTTCTTT. It is translated as CASRYLPGQGAIALNTEAFF.